The entry below describes one T cell receptor beta chain. These data originate in a study of blood T cell repertoires in COVID-19. Study-wide background: The analysed material was cDNA or gDNA that came from T cells, B-cell-depleted T cells, or PBMCs.

A Seattle source enrolled patients during active infection and followed them longitudinally. This CDR3 has 16 amino acids. Germline CDR1 and CDR2: SGHAT and FQNNGV. The V gene end was trimmed by 4 bases and the J gene end by 0 bases; junction bases not matched to a gene: 5. In the original workflow: Estimation of nucleated cell counts relied on the amplification of reference gene primers. Clones were read by immunoSEQ multiplex PCR, and TCRdb kept only the in-frame ones, dropping some. The V and J calls and the clone size are those of that table, but D and trimming were determined from the DNA. The sample records about 370,000 clones, 89% being singletons.

The chain employs TRBV11-2 and TRBJ2-4; 8 nucleotides agree with TRBD1. Sequencing was performed on peripheral blood. The source is a woman aged 25 to 39 with COVID-19, enrolled during active disease. The CDR3 sequence is CASSSGQGLAKNIQYF. In nucleotides, the CDR3 is TGTGCCAGCAGCTCCGGACAGGGACTAGCCAAAAACATTCAGTACTTC. Full variable domain (outside the CDR3, taken from reference TRBV11-2 and TRBJ2-4): EAGVAQSPRYKIIEKRQSVAFWCNPISGHATLYWYQQILGQGPKLLIQFQNNGVVDDSQLPKDRFSAERLKGVDSTLKIQPAKLEDSAVYLCASSSGQGLAKNIQYFGAGTRLSVL.